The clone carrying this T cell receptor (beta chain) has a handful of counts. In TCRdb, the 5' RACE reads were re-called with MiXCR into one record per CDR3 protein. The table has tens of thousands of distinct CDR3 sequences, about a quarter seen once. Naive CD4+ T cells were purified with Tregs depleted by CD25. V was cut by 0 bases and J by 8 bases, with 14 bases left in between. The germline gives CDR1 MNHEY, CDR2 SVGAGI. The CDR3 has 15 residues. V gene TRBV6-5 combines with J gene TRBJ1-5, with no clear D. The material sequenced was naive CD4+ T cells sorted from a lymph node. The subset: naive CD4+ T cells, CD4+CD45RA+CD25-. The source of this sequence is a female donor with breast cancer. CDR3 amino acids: CASSYSILASEPQHF. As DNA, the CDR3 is TGTGCCAGCAGTTACTCGATTTTGGCTTCGGAGCCCCAGCATTTT.